The clone carrying this T cell receptor (beta chain) was detected a few times. The data are from a study of cytomegalovirus exposure and HLA in healthy donors. V gave up 3 bases and J gave up 9 bases; unmatched junction bases: 17. This CDR3 spans 17 amino acids. Per germline, CDR1 LGHNA and CDR2 YSLEER. Measured with immunoSEQ multiplex PCR; TCRdb has only the in-frame clones, and not every one. The table lists roughly 150,000 clones, 88% of them singletons. The sequencing sample was made of PBMCs. This TCR came from a man aged 18 to 30 in good health and CMV-seronegative. The rearrangement uses TRBV4-3 and TRBJ2-1, with TRBD1 matching over 7 bases. CDR3 DNA: TGCGCCAGCAGCCACCAGACGGACAGGAGGACTGCCGTTGAGCAGTTCTTC. Amino acids: CASSHQTDRRTAVEQFF.